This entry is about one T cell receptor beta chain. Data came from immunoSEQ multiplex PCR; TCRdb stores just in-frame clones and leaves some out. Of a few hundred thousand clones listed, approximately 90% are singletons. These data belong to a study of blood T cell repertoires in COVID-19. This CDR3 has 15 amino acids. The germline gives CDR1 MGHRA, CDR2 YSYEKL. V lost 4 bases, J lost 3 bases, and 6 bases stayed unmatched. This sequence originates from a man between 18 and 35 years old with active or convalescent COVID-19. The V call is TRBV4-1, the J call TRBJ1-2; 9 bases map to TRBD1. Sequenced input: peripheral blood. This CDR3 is CASSLDRGIYYGYTF. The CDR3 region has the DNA TGCGCCAGCAGCCTGGACAGGGGCATCTACTATGGCTACACCTTC.